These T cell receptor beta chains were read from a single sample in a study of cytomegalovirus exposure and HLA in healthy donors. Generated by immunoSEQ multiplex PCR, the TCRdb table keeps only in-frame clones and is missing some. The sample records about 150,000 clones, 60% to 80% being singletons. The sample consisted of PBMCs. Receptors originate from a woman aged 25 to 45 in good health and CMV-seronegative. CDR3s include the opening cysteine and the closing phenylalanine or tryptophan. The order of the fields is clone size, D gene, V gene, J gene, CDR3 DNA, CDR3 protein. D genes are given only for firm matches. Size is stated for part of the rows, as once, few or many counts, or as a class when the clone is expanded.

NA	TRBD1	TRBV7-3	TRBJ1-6	TGTGCCAGCAGCTTAACGGGAAGAGACAGGGTGGGGTCACCCCTCCACTTT	CASSLTGRDRVGSPLHF
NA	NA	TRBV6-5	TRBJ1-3	TGTGCCAGCCGGAGCTCTGGAAACACCATATATTTT	CASRSSGNTIYF
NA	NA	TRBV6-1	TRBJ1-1	TGTGCCAGCAGTGCCCTTACAGGCACCAATGGGTACACTGAAGCTTTCTTT	CASSALTGTNGYTEAFF
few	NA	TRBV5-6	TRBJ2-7	TGTGCCAGCAGCCGCCGCGGACTACAAACCTACGAGCAGTACTTC	CASSRRGLQTYEQYF
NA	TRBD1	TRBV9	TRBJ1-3	TGTGCCAGCAGCGGTATGCCGGGACAGGGGAGTCGTAACACCATATATTTT	CASSGMPGQGSRNTIYF
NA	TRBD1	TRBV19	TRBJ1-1	TGTGCCAGTAGTATATTGCAGGGGGCGGTGAACACTGAAGCTTTCTTT	CASSILQGAVNTEAFF
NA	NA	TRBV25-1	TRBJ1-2	TGTGCCAGCAGTGGACATCGCTGGAACTATGGCTACACCTTC	CASSGHRWNYGYTF
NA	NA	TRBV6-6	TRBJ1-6	TGTGCCAGCAGTTCCAATAATTCACCCCTCCACTTT	CASSSNNSPLHF
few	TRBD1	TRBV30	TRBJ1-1	TGTGCCTGGAGTGGACAGGGGGCCGCTGCTGGCACTGAAGCTTTCTTT	CAWSGQGAAAGTEAFF
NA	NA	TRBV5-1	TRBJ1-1	TGCGCCAGCAGCCTTGGGACTTCCATGAACACTGAAGCTTTCTTT	CASSLGTSMNTEAFF
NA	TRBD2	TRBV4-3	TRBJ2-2	TGCGCCAGCAGCCAAGATCTCCTAGCGGGGGGTACCGGGGAGCTGTTTTTT	CASSQDLLAGGTGELFF
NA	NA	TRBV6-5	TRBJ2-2	TGTGCCAGCAGCATCAACCCGGGGTACCCCGGGGAGCTGTTTTTT	CASSINPGYPGELFF
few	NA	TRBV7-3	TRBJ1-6	TGTGCCAGCAGCTTAACCCCCGGGGGTGGTAATTCACCCCTCCACTTT	CASSLTPGGGNSPLHF
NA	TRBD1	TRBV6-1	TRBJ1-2	TGTGCCAGCAGTGGCGGGACAGGTTCTTCTAACTATGGCTACACCTTC	CASSGGTGSSNYGYTF
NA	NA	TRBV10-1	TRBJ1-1	TGCGCCAGCAGTGAGTCGCGGGTTATGAACACTGAAGCTTTCTTT	CASSESRVMNTEAFF
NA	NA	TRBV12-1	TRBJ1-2	TGTGCCAGCAGCCCCTTACGAGGGAGGTATGGCTACACCTTC	CASSPLRGRYGYTF
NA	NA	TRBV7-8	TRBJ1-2	TGTGCCAGCAGCTGGACAGACACCAACTATGGCTACACCTTC	CASSWTDTNYGYTF
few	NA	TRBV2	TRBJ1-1	TGTGCCAGCAGCCCCAGGGAAAACACTGAAGCTTTCTTT	CASSPRENTEAFF
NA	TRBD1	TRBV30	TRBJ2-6	TGTGCCTGGAGTCTATCGGGACAGGGCTTGTCTGGGGCCAACGTCCTGACTTTC	CAWSLSGQGLSGANVLTF
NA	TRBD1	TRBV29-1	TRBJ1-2	TGCAGCGTTCCTTTTCAGGGGGATGGGGGCTACACCTTC	CSVPFQGDGGYTF
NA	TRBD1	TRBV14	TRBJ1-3	TGTGCCAGCAGCCATCTGACAGGGGGCACCATATATTTT	CASSHLTGGTIYF
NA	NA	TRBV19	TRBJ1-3	TGTGCCAGTAGTTCGGGGTCTGGAAACACCATATATTTT	CASSSGSGNTIYF
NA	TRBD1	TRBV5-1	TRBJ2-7	TGCGCCAGCAGCCTTTTTAGACAGGGGGACGAGCAGTACTTC	CASSLFRQGDEQYF
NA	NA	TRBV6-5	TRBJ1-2	TGTGCCAGCAGAGAAGACAATGGCTACACCTTC	CASREDNGYTF
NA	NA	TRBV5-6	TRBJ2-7	TGTGCCAGCAGCGCGGACTCCTACGAGCAGTACTTC	CASSADSYEQYF
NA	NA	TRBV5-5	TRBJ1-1	TGTGCCAGCAGCTGGGAGACAGGAGCGAACACTGAAGCTTTCTTT	CASSWETGANTEAFF
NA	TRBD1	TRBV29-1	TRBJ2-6	TGCAGCGTTGTGACAGGGGATGGGGCCAACGTCCTGACTTTC	CSVVTGDGANVLTF
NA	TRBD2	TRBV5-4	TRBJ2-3	TGTGCCAGCAGTTCTAGCGGGGGGGCATCAGATACGCAGTATTTT	CASSSSGGASDTQYF
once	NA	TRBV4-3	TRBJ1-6	TGCGCCAGCAGCCAAGACCGAGACCGGAGTCGGTCCTATAATTCACCCCTCCACTTT	CASSQDRDRSRSYNSPLHF
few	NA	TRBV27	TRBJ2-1	TGTGCCAGCAGCCAGGGGACGGGCAATGAGCAGTTCTTC	CASSQGTGNEQFF
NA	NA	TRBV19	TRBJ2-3	TGTGCCAGTAGTACGCCTGGACTAGGGGGGGATACGCAGTATTTT	CASSTPGLGGDTQYF
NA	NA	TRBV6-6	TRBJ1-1	TGTGCCAGCAGTCTGGTGATGGGGGCAGGCACTGAAGCTTTCTTT	CASSLVMGAGTEAFF
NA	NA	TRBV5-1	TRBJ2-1	TGCGCCAGCGCTAGTGGGAATGAGCAGTTCTTC	CASASGNEQFF
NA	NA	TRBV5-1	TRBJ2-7	TGCGCCAGCAGCTTGGGGCAGGTGCGCCCCTACGAGCAGTACTTC	CASSLGQVRPYEQYF